This T cell receptor beta chain was sequenced during a study of blood T cell repertoires in COVID-19. Someone with COVID-19 had been met by exposed participants within 2 weeks before study entry. CDR1 LNHNV and CDR2 YYDKDF come from the germline V gene (reference sequence). The CDR3 consists of 14 residues. J lost 4 bases, V lost 3 bases, and 4 bases had no gene match. Study processing details: Quantification of nucleated cells was approximated via reference gene primer amplification. The table came from immunoSEQ multiplex PCR; TCRdb's copy has only in-frame clones and leaves some out. That table furnishes V, J and clone size, whereas the DNA furnished D and trimming. The repertoire holds about 300,000 clones, with approximately 81% as singletons.

The source material was PBMCs or T cells enriched from blood (not recorded which). This receptor was identified in a woman aged 30 to 39 who had been exposed to COVID-19. The chain is built from TRBV15 and TRBJ1-1; 8 bases align to TRBD1. The CDR3 DNA follows: TGTGCCACCAGCAGGGACAGGGCGGCCACTGAAGCTTTCTTT. As protein: CATSRDRAATEAFF.